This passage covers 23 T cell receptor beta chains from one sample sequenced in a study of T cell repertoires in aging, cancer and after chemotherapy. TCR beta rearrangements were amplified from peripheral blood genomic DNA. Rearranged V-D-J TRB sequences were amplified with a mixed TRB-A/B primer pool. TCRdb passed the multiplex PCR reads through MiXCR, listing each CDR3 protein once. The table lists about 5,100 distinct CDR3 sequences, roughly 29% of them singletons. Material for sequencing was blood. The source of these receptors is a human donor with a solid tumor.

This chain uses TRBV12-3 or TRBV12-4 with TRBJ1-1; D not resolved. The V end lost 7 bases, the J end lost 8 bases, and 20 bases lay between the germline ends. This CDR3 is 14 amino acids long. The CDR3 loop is CASTLWPPQMEAFF. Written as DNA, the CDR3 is TGTGCCAGCACCTTGTGGCCCCCACAGATGGAAGCTTTCTTT.

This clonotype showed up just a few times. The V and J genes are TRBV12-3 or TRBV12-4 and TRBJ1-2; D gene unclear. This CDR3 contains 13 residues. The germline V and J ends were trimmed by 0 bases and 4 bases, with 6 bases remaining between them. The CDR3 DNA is TGTGCCAGCAGTTTAGCCATGATCTATGGCTACACCTTC. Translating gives CASSLAMIYGYTF.

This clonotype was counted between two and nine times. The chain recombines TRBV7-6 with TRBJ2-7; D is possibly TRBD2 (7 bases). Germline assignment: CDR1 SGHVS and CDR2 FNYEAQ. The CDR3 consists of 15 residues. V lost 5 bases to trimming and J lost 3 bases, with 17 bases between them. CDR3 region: CASSLGGDANYEQYF. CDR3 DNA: TGTGCCAGCAGCCTAGGGGGGGACGCCAACTACGAGCAGTACTTC. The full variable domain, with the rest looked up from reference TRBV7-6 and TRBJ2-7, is GAGVSQSPRYKVTKRGQDVALRCDPISGHVSLYWYRQALGQGPEFLTYFNYEAQQDKSGLPNDRFSAERPEGSISTLTIQRTEQRDSAMYRCASSLGGDANYEQYFGPGTRLTVT.

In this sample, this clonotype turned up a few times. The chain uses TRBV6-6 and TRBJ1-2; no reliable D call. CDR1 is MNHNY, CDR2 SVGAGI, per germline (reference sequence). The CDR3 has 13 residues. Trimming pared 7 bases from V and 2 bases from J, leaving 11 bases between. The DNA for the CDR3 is TGTGCCAGCATCTCTAATCTAAACTATGGCTACACCTTC. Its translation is CASISNLNYGYTF.

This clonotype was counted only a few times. CDR3 sequence (DNA): TGTGCCAGCAGCTTATCCCCCTACGAGCAGTACTTC. Amino acids: CASSLSPYEQYF. The V gene is TRBV7-2, the J gene TRBJ2-7; no definite D call. Germline V gives CDR1 SGHTA, CDR2 FQGNSA. Trimming cost V 2 bases and J 2 bases, with 4 bases left between them. The CDR3 loop spans 12 amino acids.

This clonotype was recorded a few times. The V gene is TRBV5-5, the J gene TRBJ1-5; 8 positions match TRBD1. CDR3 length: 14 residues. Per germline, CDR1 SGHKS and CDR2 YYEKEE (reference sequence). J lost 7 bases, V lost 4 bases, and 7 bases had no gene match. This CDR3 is CASSRTGQRQPQHF. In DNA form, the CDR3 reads TGTGCCAGCAGCCGGACAGGGCAACGACAGCCCCAGCATTTT.

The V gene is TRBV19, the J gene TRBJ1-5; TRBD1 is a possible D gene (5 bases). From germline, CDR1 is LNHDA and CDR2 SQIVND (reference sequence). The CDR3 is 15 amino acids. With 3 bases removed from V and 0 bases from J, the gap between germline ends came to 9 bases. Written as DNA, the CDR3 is TGTGCCAGTAGTATGTTGGGGGATAGCAATCAGCCCCAGCATTTT. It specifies CASSMLGDSNQPQHF.

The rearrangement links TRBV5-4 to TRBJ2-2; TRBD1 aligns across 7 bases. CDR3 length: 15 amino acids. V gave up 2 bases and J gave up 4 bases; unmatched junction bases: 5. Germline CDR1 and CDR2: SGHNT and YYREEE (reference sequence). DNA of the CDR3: TGTGCCAGCAGCTTTGACAGGGTTGGCACCGGGGAGCTGTTTTTT. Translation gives CASSFDRVGTGELFF. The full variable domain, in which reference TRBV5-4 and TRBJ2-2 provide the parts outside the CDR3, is ETGVTQSPTHLIKTRGQQVTLRCSSQSGHNTVSWYQQALGQGPQFIFQYYREEENGRGNFPPRFSGLQFPNYSSELNVNALELDDSALYLCASSFDRVGTGELFFGEGSRLTVL.

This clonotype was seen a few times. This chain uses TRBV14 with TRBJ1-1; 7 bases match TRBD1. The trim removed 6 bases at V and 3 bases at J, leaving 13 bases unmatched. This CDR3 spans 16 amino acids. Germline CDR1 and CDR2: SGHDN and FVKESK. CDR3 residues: CASSYSTGKWDTEAFF. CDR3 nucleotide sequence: TGTGCCAGCAGTTATTCGACAGGGAAGTGGGACACTGAAGCTTTCTTT.

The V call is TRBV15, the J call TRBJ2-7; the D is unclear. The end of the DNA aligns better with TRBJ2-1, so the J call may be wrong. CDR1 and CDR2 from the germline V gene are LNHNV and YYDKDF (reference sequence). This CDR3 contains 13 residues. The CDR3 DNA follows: TGTGCCACCAGCAGTCCCCCGATGGATGAGCAGTTCTTC. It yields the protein CATSSPPMDEQFF.

The CDR3 loop is CAISRKGVGGNTIYF. CDR3 nucleotide sequence: TGTGCCATCAGCCGGAAAGGGGTGGGCGGAAACACCATATATTTT. This chain joins TRBV10-3 and TRBJ1-3; possible D gene TRBD1, 5 bases. The CDR3 has 15 residues. V lost 6 bases, J lost 4 bases, and 16 bases lay in between. Germline CDR1 ENHRY, CDR2 SYGVKD.

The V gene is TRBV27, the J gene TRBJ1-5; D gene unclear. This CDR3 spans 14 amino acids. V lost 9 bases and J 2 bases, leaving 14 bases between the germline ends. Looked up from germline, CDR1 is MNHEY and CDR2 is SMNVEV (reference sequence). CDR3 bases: TGTGCCAGTACGCGGGTGGAGGGCAATCAGCCCCAGCATTTT. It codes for CASTRVEGNQPQHF.

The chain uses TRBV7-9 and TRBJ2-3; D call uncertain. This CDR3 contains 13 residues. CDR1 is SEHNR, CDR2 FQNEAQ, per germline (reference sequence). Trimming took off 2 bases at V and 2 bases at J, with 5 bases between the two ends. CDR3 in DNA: TGTGCCAGCAGCTTACCCGTCACAGATACGCAGTATTTT. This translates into CASSLPVTDTQYF.

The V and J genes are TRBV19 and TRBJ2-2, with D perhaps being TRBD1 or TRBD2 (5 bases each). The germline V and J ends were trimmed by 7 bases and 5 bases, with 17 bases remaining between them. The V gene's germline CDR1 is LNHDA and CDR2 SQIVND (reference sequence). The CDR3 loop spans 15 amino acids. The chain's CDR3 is CASTGATPRTGELFF. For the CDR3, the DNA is TGTGCCAGTACCGGGGCCACCCCTAGGACCGGGGAGCTGTTTTTT. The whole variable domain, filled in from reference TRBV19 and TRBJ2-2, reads DGGITQSPKYLFRKEGQNVTLSCEQNLNHDAMYWYRQDPGQGLRLIYYSQIVNDFQKGDIAEGYSVSREKKESFPLTVTSAQKNPTAFYLCASTGATPRTGELFFGEGSRLTVL.

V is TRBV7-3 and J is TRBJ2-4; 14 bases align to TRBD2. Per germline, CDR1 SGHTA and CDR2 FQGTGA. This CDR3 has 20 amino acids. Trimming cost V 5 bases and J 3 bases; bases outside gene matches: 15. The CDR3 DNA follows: TGTGCCAGCAGCCAAGATCCCCTGACTAGCGGGAGGGTCGTCAAAAACATTCAGTACTTC. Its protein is CASSQDPLTSGRVVKNIQYF. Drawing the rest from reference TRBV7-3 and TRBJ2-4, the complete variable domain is GAGVSQTPSNKVTEKGKYVELRCDPISGHTALYWYRQSLGQGPEFLIYFQGTGAADDSGLPNDRFFAVRPEGSVSTLKIQRTERGDSAVYLCASSQDPLTSGRVVKNIQYFGAGTRLSVL.

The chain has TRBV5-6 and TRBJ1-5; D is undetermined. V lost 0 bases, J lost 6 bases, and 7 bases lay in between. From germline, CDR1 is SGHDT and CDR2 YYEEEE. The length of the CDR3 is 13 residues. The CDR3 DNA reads TGTGCCAGCAGCTTGGCTAGAAGTCAGCCCCAGCATTTT. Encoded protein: CASSLARSQPQHF. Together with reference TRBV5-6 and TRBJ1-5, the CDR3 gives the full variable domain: DAGVTQSPTHLIKTRGQQVTLRCSPKSGHDTVSWYQQALGQGPQFIFQYYEEEERQRGNFPDRFSGHQFPNYSSELNVNALLLGDSALYLCASSLARSQPQHFGDGTRLSIL.

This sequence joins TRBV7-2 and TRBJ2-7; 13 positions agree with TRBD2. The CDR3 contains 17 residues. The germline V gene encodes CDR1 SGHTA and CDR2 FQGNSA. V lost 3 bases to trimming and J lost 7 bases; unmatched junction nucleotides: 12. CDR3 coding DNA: TGTGCCAGCAGCTTGGGACTAGCGGGGAGCCGCAACTGGGAGCAGTACTTC. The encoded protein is CASSLGLAGSRNWEQYF.

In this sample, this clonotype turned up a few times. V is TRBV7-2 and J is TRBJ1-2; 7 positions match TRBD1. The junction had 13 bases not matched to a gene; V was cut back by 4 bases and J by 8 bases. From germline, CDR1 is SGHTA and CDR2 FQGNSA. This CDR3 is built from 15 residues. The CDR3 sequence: CASSSYPTGAGGYTF. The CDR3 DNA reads TGTGCCAGCAGCTCCTACCCTACAGGGGCGGGCGGCTACACCTTC.

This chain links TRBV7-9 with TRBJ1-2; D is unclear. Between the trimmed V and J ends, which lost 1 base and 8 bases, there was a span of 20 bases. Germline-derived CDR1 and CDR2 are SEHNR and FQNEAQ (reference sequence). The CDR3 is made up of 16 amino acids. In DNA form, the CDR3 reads TGTGCCAGCAGCTTAGACCCTACCGTAAAGGGATGGGGCTACACCTTC. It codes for CASSLDPTVKGWGYTF.

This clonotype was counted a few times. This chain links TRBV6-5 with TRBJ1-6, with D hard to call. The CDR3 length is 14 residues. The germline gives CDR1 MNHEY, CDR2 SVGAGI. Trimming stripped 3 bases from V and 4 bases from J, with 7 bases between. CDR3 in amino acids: CASSYGRYNSPLHF. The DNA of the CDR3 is TGTGCCAGCAGTTATGGCAGATATAATTCACCCCTCCACTTT.

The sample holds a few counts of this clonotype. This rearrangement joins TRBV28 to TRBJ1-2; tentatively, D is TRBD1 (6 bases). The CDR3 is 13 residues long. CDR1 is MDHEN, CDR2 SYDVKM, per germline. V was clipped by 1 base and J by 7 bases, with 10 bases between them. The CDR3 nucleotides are TGTGCCAGCAGTTTATCCGCGGGGGCTGGCTACACCTTC. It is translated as CASSLSAGAGYTF.

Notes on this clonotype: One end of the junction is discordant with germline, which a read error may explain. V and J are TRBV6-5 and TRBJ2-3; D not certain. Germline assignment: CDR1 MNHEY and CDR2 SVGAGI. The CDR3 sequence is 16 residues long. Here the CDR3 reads CAISDQGATSTDTLYF. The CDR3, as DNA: TGTGCCATCAGTGATCAAGGAGCAACAAGCACAGATACGCTGTATTTT.

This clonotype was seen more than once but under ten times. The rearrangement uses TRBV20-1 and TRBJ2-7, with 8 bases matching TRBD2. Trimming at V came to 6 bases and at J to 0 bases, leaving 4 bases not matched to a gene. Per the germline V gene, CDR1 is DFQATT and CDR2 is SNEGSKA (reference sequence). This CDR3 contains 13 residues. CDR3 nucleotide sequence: TGCAGTGCCTCCGGGACTAGCTCCTACGAGCAGTACTTC. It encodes CSASGTSSYEQYF.